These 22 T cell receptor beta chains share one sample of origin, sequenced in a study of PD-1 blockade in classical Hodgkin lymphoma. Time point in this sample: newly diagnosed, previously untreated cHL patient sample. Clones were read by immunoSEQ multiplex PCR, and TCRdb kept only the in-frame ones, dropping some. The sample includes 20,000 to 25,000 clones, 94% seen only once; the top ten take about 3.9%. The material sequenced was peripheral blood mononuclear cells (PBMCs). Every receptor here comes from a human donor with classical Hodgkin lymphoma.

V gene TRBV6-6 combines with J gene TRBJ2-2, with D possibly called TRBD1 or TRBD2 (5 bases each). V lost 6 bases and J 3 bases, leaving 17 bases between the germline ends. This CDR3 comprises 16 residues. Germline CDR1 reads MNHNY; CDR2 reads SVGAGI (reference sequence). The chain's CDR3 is CASRAPGRGDTGELFF. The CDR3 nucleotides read TGTGCCAGCAGGGCTCCAGGGAGAGGAGACACCGGGGAGCTGTTTTTT.

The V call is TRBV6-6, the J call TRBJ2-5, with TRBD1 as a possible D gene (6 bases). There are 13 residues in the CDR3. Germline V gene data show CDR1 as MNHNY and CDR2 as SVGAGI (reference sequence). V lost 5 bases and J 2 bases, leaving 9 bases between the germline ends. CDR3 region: CASSNREQETQYF. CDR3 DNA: TGTGCCAGCAGTAACAGGGAACAAGAGACCCAGTACTTC.

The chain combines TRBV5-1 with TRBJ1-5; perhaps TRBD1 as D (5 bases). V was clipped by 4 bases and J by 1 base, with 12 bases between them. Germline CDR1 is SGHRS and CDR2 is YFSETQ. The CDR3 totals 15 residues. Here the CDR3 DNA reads TGCGCCAGCAGCCCGCATGGGGGAAGCAATCAGCCCCAGCATTTT. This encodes CASSPHGGSNQPQHF.

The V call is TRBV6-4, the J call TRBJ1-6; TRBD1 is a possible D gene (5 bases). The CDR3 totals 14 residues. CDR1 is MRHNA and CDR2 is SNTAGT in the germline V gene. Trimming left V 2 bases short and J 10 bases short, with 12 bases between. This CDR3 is CASSDGRWGSPLHF. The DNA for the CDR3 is TGTGCCAGCAGTGACGGCAGGTGGGGGTCACCCCTCCACTTT.

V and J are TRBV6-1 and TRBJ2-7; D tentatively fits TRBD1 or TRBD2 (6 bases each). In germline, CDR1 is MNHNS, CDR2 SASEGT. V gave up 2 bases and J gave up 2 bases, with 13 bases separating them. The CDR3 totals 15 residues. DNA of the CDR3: TGTGCCAGCAGTGAATGGGGGGCCTTCACCTACGAGCAGTACTTC. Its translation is CASSEWGAFTYEQYF.

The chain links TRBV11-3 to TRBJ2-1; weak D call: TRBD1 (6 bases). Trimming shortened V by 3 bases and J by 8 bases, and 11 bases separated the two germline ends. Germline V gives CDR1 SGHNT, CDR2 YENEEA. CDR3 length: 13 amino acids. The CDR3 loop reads CASSFDRSHEQFF. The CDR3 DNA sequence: TGTGCCAGCAGCTTTGACAGGTCCCATGAGCAGTTCTTC.

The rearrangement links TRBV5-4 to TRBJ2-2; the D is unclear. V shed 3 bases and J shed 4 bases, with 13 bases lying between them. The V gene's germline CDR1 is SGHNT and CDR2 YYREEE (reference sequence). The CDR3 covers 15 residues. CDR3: CASSWGLQSTGELFF. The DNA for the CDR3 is TGTGCCAGCAGCTGGGGTCTCCAGAGCACCGGGGAGCTGTTTTTT.

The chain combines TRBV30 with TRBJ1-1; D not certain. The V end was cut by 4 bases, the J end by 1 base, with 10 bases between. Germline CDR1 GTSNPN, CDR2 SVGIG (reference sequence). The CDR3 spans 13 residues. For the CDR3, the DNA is TGTGCCTGGACCCTGCGGGGGAACACTGAAGCTTTCTTT. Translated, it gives CAWTLRGNTEAFF.

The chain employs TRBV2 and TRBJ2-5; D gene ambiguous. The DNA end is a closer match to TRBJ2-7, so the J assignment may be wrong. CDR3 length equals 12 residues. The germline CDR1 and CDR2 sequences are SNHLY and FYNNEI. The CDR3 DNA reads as TGTGCCAGCCTCAGGAGCTCCTACGAGCAGTACTTC. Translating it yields CASLRSSYEQYF.

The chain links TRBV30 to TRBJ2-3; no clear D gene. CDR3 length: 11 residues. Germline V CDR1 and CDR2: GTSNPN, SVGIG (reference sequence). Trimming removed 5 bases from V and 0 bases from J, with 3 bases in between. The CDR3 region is CAWLSTDTQYF. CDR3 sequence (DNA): TGTGCCTGGCTGAGCACAGATACGCAGTATTTT. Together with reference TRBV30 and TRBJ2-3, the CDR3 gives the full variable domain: SQTIHQWPATLVQPVGSPLSLECTVEGTSNPNLYWYRQAAGRGLQLLFYSVGIGQISSEVPQNLSASRPQDRQFILSSKKLLLSDSGFYLCAWLSTDTQYFGPGTRLTVL.

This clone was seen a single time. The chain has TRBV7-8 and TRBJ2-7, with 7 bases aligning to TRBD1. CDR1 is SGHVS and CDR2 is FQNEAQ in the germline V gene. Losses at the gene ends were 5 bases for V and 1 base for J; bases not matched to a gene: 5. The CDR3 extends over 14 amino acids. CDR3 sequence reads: CASSRDSSSYEQYF. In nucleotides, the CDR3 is TGTGCCAGCAGCCGGGACAGCTCTTCCTACGAGCAGTACTTC.

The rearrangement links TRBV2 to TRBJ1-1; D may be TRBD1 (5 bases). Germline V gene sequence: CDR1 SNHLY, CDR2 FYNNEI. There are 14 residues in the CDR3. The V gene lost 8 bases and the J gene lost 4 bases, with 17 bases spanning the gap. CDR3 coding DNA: TGTGCCAGCCTGCTCCAGGGCTGGGGCACTGAAGCTTTCTTT. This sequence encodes CASLLQGWGTEAFF.

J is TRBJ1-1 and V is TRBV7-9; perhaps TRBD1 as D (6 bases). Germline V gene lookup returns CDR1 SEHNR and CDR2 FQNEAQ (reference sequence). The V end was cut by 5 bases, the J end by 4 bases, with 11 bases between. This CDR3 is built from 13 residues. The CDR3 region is CASSILRGTEAFF. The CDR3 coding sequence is TGTGCCAGCAGCATTCTCAGGGGCACTGAAGCTTTCTTT.

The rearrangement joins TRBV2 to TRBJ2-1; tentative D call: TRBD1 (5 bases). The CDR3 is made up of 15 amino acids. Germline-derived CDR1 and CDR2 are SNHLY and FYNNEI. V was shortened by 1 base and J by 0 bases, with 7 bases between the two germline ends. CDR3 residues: CASSEDRSSYNEQFF. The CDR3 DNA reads TGTGCCAGCAGTGAAGACAGGAGCTCCTACAATGAGCAGTTCTTC.

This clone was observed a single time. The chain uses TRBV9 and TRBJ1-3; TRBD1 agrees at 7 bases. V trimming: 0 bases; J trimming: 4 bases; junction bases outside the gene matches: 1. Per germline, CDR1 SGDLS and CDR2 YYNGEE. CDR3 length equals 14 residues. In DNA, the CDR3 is TGTGCCAGCAGCGTAGAGGGGGCCGGAAACACCATATATTTT. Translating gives CASSVEGAGNTIYF.

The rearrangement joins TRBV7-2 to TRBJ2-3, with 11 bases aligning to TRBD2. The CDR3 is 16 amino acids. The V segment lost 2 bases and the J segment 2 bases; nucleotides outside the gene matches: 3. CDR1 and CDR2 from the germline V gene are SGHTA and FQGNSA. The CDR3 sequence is CASSLNSGGDTDTQYF. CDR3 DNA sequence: TGTGCCAGCAGCTTAAATAGCGGGGGGGACACAGATACGCAGTATTTT.

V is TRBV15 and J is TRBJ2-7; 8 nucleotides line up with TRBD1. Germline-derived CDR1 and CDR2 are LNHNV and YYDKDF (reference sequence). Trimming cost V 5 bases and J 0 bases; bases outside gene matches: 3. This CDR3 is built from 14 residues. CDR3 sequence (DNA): TGTGCCACCAGCCAGGGGGCAGGCTCCTACGAGCAGTACTTC. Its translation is CATSQGAGSYEQYF.

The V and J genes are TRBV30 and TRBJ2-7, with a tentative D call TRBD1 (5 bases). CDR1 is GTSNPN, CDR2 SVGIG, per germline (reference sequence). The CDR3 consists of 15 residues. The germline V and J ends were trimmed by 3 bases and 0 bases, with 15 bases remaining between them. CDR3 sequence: CAWREKPDSSYEQYF. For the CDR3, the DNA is TGTGCCTGGAGGGAAAAGCCCGACAGCTCCTACGAGCAGTACTTC. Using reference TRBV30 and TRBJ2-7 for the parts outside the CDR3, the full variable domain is SQTIHQWPATLVQPVGSPLSLECTVEGTSNPNLYWYRQAAGRGLQLLFYSVGIGQISSEVPQNLSASRPQDRQFILSSKKLLLSDSGFYLCAWREKPDSSYEQYFGPGTRLTVT.

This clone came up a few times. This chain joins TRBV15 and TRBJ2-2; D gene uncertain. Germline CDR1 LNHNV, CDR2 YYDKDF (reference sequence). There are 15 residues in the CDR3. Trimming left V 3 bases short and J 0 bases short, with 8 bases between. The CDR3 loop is CATSRILANTGELFF. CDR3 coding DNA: TGTGCCACCAGCAGGATTCTAGCGAACACCGGGGAGCTGTTTTTT.

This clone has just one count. Written as DNA, the CDR3 is TGTGCCAGCGGGGAGGAAGGGGGCGGCGAGCAGTACTTC. Translated, it gives CASGEEGGGEQYF. V gene TRBV2 combines with J gene TRBJ2-7, with D possibly being TRBD1 (7 bases). Germline-derived CDR1 and CDR2 are SNHLY and FYNNEI. The CDR3 runs 13 residues. V lost 8 bases and J 6 bases, leaving 17 bases between the germline ends.

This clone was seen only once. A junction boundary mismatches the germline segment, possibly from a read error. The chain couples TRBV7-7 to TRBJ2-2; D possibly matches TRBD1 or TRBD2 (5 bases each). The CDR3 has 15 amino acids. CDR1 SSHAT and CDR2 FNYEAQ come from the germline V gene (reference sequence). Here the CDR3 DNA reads TGTGCTAGCAGCCTCCAGGGACCCAACACCGGGGAGCTGTTTTTT. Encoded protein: CASSLQGPNTGELFF.

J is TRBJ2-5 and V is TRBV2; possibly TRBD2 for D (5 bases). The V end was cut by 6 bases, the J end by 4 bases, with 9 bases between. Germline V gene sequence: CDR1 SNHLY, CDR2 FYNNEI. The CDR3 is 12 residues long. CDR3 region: CASSGLLETQYF. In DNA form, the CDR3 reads TGTGCCAGCAGCGGACTCTTAGAGACCCAGTACTTC. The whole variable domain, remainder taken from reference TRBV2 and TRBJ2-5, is EPEVTQTPSHQVTQMGQEVILRCVPISNHLYFYWYRQILGQKVEFLVSFYNNEISEKSEIFDDQFSVERPDGSNFTLKIRSTKLEDSAMYFCASSGLLETQYFGPGTRLLVL.